Presented here are 3 T cell receptor beta chains from one specimen sequenced in a study of T cells expressing NK-cell markers. TCRdb reanalyzed the 5' RACE reads and collapses them to one entry per CDR3 protein, without DNA. The table lists some 460,000 distinct CDR3 sequences. Sequencing was done on a sample of blood T cells: a sorted CD56 or NKG2C T cell subset, CD4+ or CD8+ T cells, or bulk PBMC T cells (not recorded which). These receptors came from a woman aged 50 to 65 in good health.

The chain has TRBV29-1 and TRBJ2-5; the TCRdb D gene call, TRBD2, has no DNA to confirm it. The CDR3 is 17 residues long. Germline values: CDR1 SQVTM, CDR2 ANQGSEA. The chain's CDR3 is CSVFGTSGRGYQETQYF.

This chain uses TRBV24-1 with TRBJ1-5; without DNA, the TCRdb call of TRBD1 cannot be checked. CDR1 is KGHDR, CDR2 SFDVKD, per germline. The CDR3 length is 16 residues. CDR3 protein: CATSDSQGSAHQPQHF.

J is TRBJ2-1 and V is TRBV7-8; TCRdb designates TRBD2, a call that cannot be tested without DNA. The CDR3 has 14 residues. The germline V gene has CDR1 SGHVS and CDR2 FQNEAQ. The CDR3 loop is CASSLVMGGGEQFF.